This paragraph reports one TCR beta chain. Stated treatment: some 20 received Ad26.COV2.S at low or high dose, single or two shots; 5 received placebo; per-sample allocation not given. The study sampled participants on day 63 after the first vaccine or placebo injection. This record comes from a study of Ad26.COV2.S vaccination and SARS-CoV-2 variants. Clones were read by immunoSEQ multiplex PCR, and TCRdb kept only the in-frame ones, dropping some. The sample has about 400,000 clones, around 87% seen once. Looked up from germline, CDR1 is MNHGY and CDR2 is SAAAGT. CDR3 length: 15 residues. V was clipped by 7 bases and J by 6 bases; unmatched bases: 12.

The receptor comes from a person aged 18-60 years who received the Ad26.COV2.S COVID-19 vaccine or a placebo. The sample was peripheral blood, taken in a trial of Ad26.COV2.S vaccine versus placebo. V and J are TRBV6-8 and TRBJ1-2, with 9 bases lining up with TRBD1. The CDR3 DNA reads as TGTGCCAGCACGAGGACAGGGGACCTCCCTAATGGCTACACCTTC. Protein: CASTRTGDLPNGYTF.